The clone carrying this T cell receptor beta chain was found many times. Some clones are missing from TCRdb's copy, which holds only in-frame ones; the method was immunoSEQ multiplex PCR. Here the sample spans around 260,000 clones, around 86% being singletons. The data were obtained in a study of blood T cell repertoires in COVID-19. Across the whole study: The analysed material was cDNA or gDNA that came from T cells, B-cell-depleted T cells, or PBMCs.

The sequenced material came from peripheral blood. The receptor comes from a human donor in a cohort sampled during active COVID-19.

This CDR3 reads CAGRLVGDSPLHF. Here the CDR3 DNA reads TGTGCCGGACGCCTGGTCGGGGATTCACCCCTCCACTTT. The rearrangement uses TRBV2 and TRBJ1-6; D is unclear. CDR1 SNHLY and CDR2 FYNNEI come from the germline V gene. Trimming pared 11 bases from V and 8 bases from J, leaving 16 bases between. CDR3 length: 13 residues.